These 14 T cell receptor beta chains were sequenced from one sample in a study of graft-versus-host responses after intestinal transplantation. TCRdb's table, derived via immunoSEQ multiplex PCR, lists solely in-frame clones and lacks some. The sample yields about 81,000 clones, 85% to 90% seen once. What these receptors recognize is not known. Specimen: unstimulated CD4+ T cells sorted from spleen or lymph node cells, collected before intestinal transplant. The receptors come from a human donor who received an intestinal transplant.

This chain links TRBV5-5 with TRBJ2-2, with TRBD2 as a possible D gene (6 bases). The germline V gene has CDR1 SGHKS and CDR2 YYEKEE (reference sequence). The V gene lost 4 bases and the J gene lost 4 bases, with 11 bases spanning the gap. CDR3 length equals 14 residues. The CDR3 sequence: CASSLGTATGELFF. The CDR3 coding sequence is TGTGCCAGCAGCCTCGGGACTGCCACCGGGGAGCTGTTTTTT.

The table lists this clone with a few counts. This sequence joins TRBV6-1 and TRBJ2-2, with no clear D. Trimming removed 2 bases from V and 4 bases from J, with 5 bases in between. The length of the CDR3 is 13 residues. CDR1 MNHNS and CDR2 SASEGT come from the germline V gene. The CDR3 DNA reads TGTGCCAGCAGTGAATCGTTCACCGGGGAGCTGTTTTTT. Protein product: CASSESFTGELFF.

The chain joins TRBV27 to TRBJ2-2; maybe TRBD2 (6 bases). The germline V gene encodes CDR1 MNHEY and CDR2 SMNVEV (reference sequence). V shed 4 bases and J shed 6 bases, with 18 bases lying between them. CDR3 size: 16 residues. The CDR3 bases are TGTGCCAGCAGTTCTTACGGGACCACGGGGGCCGGGGAGCTGTTTTTT. This codes for CASSSYGTTGAGELFF.

The J gene is TRBJ1-4, the V gene TRBV2, with D uncertain. The CDR3 extends over 12 amino acids. Germline lookup yields CDR1 SNHLY and CDR2 FYNNEI. Trimming took off 10 bases at V and 7 bases at J, with 13 bases between the two ends. The CDR3: CATRWGAEKLFF. The CDR3 region has the DNA TGTGCCACCCGGTGGGGAGCTGAAAAACTGTTTTTT.

V gene TRBV25-1 combines with J gene TRBJ1-6, with D uncertain. V shed 8 bases and J shed 13 bases, with 9 bases lying between them. From germline, CDR1 is MGHDK and CDR2 SYGVNS. The CDR3 loop spans 10 amino acids. The DNA for the CDR3 is TGTGCCAGCGGCGGATGGCCCCTCCACTTT. Residues: CASGGWPLHF. The full variable domain, its missing parts supplied by reference TRBV25-1 and TRBJ1-6, is EADIYQTPRYLVIGTGKKITLECSQTMGHDKMYWYQQDPGMELHLIHYSYGVNSTEKGDLSSESTVSRIRTEHFPLTLESARPSHTSQYLCASGGWPLHFGNGTRLTVT.

This clone was seen only once. The rearrangement joins TRBV30 to TRBJ2-7; 8 positions match TRBD1. V shed 2 bases, J shed 7 bases, and the junction held 10 bases outside the gene matches. The CDR3 extends over 14 amino acids. The germline V gene has CDR1 GTSNPN and CDR2 SVGIG (reference sequence). The DNA of the CDR3 is TGTGCCTGGAGTCCACTTCCGGGACAGGTAGAGCAGTACTTC. Translating it yields CAWSPLPGQVEQYF.

This clone was detected only once. V gene TRBV1 combines with J gene TRBJ1-4; TRBD1, as called in the table, went unchecked against the DNA. TRBV1 is a recognized pseudogene. This CDR3 has 18 amino acids. For the CDR3, the DNA is TGCACCAGCCTCACCCGGGACAGGTATGAAAGGGGTAATGAAAAACTGTTTTTT. This sequence encodes CTSLTRDRYERGNEKLFF.

This clone has a single count. The chain has TRBV28 and TRBJ2-3; TRBD2 is a possible D gene (5 bases). With 1 base removed from V and 0 bases from J, the gap between germline ends came to 11 bases. The CDR3 loop spans 16 amino acids. CDR1 is MDHEN and CDR2 is SYDVKM in the germline V gene. The CDR3 is CASSLFGVASTDTQYF. CDR3 nucleotides: TGTGCCAGCAGTTTATTCGGGGTGGCTAGCACAGATACGCAGTATTTT.

The rearrangement uses TRBV7-3 and TRBJ2-2; D gene ambiguous. The ends were cut back, 3 bases at V and 0 bases at J, with 8 bases in the middle. The CDR3 totals 15 residues. Germline assignment: CDR1 SGHTA and CDR2 FQGTGA. In nucleotides, the CDR3 is TGTGCCAGCAGCTTGAGCCCCGCGAACACCGGGGAGCTGTTTTTT. It is translated as CASSLSPANTGELFF.

This clone was observed a single time. The V and J genes are TRBV10-3 and TRBJ2-7; 9 nucleotides agree with TRBD2. V was pared by 7 bases and J by 4 bases, with 11 bases of the junction left unmatched. The CDR3 length is 15 residues. Germline V lookup: CDR1 ENHRY, CDR2 SYGVKD. The CDR3: CAINRAGGESYEQYF. DNA for the CDR3: TGTGCCATCAACCGGGCGGGGGGGGAGAGTTACGAGCAGTACTTC.

CDR3 in DNA: TGCGCCAGCAGTCAAAGGGGCCGGGCGGGAGCCGAAGAAACAGATACGCAGTATTTT. It translates to CASSQRGRAGAEETDTQYF. The rearrangement joins TRBV23-1 to TRBJ2-3, with 7 bases lining up with TRBD2. TRBV23-1 carries the ORF label, with uncertain function. After removal of 2 bases from V and 3 bases from J, the junction contained 17 bases not matched to a gene. This CDR3 is 19 amino acids long.

The rearrangement joins TRBV6-1 to TRBJ1-2, with 9 bases fitting TRBD1. The J segment lost 3 bases and the V segment lost 3 bases, leaving 2 bases of the junction unmatched. CDR3 size: 14 residues. CDR1 is MNHNS, CDR2 SASEGT, per germline. The CDR3 sequence: CASSEDRGYYGYTF. CDR3 DNA: TGTGCCAGCAGTGAGGACAGGGGCTACTATGGCTACACCTTC.

The gene calls are TRBV5-1 and TRBJ2-7; 11 nucleotides match TRBD2. Trimming cost V 1 base and J 0 bases; bases outside gene matches: 9. CDR3 length: 18 amino acids. In germline, CDR1 is SGHRS, CDR2 YFSETQ. CDR3 nucleotide sequence: TGCGCCAGCAGCTTGCGAGAGCGACTAGCGGGGCGCTCCTACGAGCAGTACTTC. This sequence encodes CASSLRERLAGRSYEQYF.

CDR3 nucleotides: TGTGCCAGCAGCCCAGGGGTACTAGCCAAAAACATTCAGTACTTC. It is translated as CASSPGVLAKNIQYF. V and J are TRBV5-8 and TRBJ2-4, with D perhaps TRBD1 (6 bases). The V end lost 4 bases, the J end lost 0 bases, and 11 bases lay between the germline ends. Per germline, CDR1 SGHTS and CDR2 YDEGEE. The CDR3 has 15 amino acids.